The entry below describes one T cell receptor (beta chain). One junction end does not reproduce the germline sequence, and a read error may be involved. This sample was taken from a study of T cells in Graves' hyperthyroidism and ophthalmopathy. Amplification targeted TCR beta CDR3 regions from RNA transcripts. HTBI primers were the set used in a first-round RT-PCR of the TCR CDR3. From the multiplex PCR reads, TCRdb called clonotypes with MiXCR, one entry per CDR3 protein. The table records around 250,000 distinct CDR3 sequences, roughly 15% of them present only once. CDR1 and CDR2 (germline): SGHTA, FQGTGA. CDR3 length: 15 amino acids.

The J gene is TRBJ2-3, the V gene TRBV7-3, with D possibly being TRBD1 (6 bases). This clonotype was obtained from a woman in her thirties or forties with Graves' hyperthyroidism that later progressed to Graves' ophthalmopathy. Specimen: blood. The CDR3 sequence is CASSITGFDTDTQYF. Here the CDR3 DNA reads TGTGCCAGCAGCATAACAGGGTTCGACACAGATACGCAGTATTTT.